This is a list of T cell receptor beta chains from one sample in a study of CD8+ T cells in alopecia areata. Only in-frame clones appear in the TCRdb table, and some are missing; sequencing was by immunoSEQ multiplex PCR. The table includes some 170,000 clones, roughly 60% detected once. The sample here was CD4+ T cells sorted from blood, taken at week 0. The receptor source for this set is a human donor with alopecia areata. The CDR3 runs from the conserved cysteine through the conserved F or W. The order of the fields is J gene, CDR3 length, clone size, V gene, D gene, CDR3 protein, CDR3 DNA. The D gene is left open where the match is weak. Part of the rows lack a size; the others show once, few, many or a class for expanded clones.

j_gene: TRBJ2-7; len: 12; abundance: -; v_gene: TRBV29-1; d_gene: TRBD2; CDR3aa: CSVGTSSYEQYF; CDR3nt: TGCAGCGTTGGGACTAGTTCCTACGAGCAGTACTTC
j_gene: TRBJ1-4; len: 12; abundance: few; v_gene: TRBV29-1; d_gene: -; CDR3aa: CSVETGQEKLFF; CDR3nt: TGCAGCGTTGAAACAGGGCAGGAAAAACTGTTTTTT
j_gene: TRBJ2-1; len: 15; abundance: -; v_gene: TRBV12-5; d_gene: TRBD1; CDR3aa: CASGPPGQFGVQQFF; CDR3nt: TGTGCTAGTGGTCCCCCGGGACAGTTCGGAGTCCAGCAGTTCTTC
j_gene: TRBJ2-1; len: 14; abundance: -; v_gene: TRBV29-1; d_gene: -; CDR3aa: CSVQTTLRPNEQFF; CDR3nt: TGCAGCGTGCAAACTACGCTAAGACCCAATGAGCAGTTCTTC
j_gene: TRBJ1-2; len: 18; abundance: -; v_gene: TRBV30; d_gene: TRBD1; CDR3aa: CATQRRLKAGQGFLGYTF; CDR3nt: TGTGCCACTCAAAGGAGATTAAAGGCGGGACAGGGCTTTCTTGGCTACACCTTC
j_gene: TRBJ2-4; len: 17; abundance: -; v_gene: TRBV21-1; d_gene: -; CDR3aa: CASRQKVWGTGVNIQYF; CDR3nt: TGTGCCAGCAGACAAAAGGTTTGGGGGACAGGGGTGAACATTCAGTACTTC
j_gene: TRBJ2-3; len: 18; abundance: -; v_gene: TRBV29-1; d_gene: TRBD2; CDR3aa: CSVPGLAGGFTSTDTQYF; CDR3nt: TGCAGCGTTCCGGGACTAGCGGGGGGATTTACTAGCACAGATACGCAGTATTTT
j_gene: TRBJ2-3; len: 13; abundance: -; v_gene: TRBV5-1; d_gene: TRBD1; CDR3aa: CASKAGGKDTQYF; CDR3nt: TGCGCCAGCAAGGCAGGGGGCAAAGATACGCAGTATTTT
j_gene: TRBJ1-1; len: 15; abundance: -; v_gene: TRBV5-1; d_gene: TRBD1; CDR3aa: CASSLGQGTNTEAFF; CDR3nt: TGCGCCAGCAGCTTGGGACAGGGAACTAACACTGAAGCTTTCTTT
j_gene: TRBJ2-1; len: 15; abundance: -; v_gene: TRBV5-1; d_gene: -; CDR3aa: CASSFPGTGHNEQFF; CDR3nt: TGCGCCAGCAGTTTTCCCGGGACCGGGCACAATGAGCAGTTCTTC
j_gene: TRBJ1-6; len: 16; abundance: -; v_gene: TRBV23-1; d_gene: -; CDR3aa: CASSHRTYPELSPLHF; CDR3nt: TGCGCCAGCAGTCACCGGACCTACCCGGAACTATCACCCCTCCACTTT
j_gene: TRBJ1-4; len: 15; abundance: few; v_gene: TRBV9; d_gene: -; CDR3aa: CASSVAWGPNEKLFF; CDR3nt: TGTGCCAGCAGCGTAGCCTGGGGCCCTAATGAAAAACTGTTTTTT
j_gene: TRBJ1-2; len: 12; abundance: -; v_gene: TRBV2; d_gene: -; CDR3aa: CASSEGGNGYTF; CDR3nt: TGTGCCAGCAGTGAAGGGGGGAATGGCTACACCTTC
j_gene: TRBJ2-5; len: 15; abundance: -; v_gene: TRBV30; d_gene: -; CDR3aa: CACQVAGALQETQYF; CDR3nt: TGTGCCTGTCAGGTGGCGGGGGCCCTCCAAGAGACCCAGTACTTC
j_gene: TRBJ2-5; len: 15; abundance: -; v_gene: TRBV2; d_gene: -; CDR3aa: CASSREWGSQETQYF; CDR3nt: TGTGCCAGCAGTCGGGAGTGGGGTAGCCAAGAGACCCAGTACTTC
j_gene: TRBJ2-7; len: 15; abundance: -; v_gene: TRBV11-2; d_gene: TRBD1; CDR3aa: CASSSSGTVPYEQYF; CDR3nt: TGTGCCAGCAGCTCCTCCGGGACAGTCCCATACGAGCAGTACTTC
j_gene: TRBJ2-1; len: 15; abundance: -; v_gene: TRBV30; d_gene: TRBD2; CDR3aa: CASQTLAGAYNEQFF; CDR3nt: TGTGCCTCACAAACCCTAGCGGGGGCCTACAATGAGCAGTTCTTC
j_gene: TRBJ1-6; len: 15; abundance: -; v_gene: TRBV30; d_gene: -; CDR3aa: CAWTRGAAYNSPLHF; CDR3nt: TGTGCCTGGACCAGGGGCGCGGCCTATAATTCACCCCTCCACTTT
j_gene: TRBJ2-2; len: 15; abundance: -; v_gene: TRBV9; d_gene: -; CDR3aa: CASSSTSYNTGELFF; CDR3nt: TGTGCCAGCAGCTCTACTAGCTACAACACCGGGGAGCTGTTTTTT
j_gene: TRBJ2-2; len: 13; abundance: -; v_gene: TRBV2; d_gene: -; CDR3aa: CASKATSTGELFF; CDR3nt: TGTGCCAGCAAAGCGACGTCCACCGGGGAGCTGTTTTTT
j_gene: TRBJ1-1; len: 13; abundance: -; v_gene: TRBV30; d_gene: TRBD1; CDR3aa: CAWSGDRNTEAFF; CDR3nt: TGTGCCTGGAGTGGGGACAGGAACACTGAAGCTTTCTTT
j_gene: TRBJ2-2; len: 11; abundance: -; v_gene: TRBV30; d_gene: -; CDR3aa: CAWKPQGELFF; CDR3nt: TGTGCCTGGAAACCACAGGGGGAGCTGTTTTTT
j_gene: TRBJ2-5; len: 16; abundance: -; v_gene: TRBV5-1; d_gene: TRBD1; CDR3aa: CASSLAGTGAQETQYF; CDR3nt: TGCGCCAGCAGCTTGGCCGGGACAGGGGCCCAGGAGACCCAGTACTTC
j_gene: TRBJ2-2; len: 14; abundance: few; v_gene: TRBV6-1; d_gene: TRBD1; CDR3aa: CASGRQGRTGELFF; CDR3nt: TGTGCCAGCGGAAGACAGGGAAGAACCGGGGAGCTGTTTTTT
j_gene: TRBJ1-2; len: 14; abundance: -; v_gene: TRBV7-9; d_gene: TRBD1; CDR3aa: CASSSLTGESGYTF; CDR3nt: TGTGCCAGCAGCTCCCTGACAGGGGAAAGTGGCTACACCTTC
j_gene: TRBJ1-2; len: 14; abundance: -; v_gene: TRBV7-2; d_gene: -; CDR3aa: CASSLAGRVYGYTF; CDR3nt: TGTGCCAGCAGCTTAGCAGGGAGGGTCTATGGCTACACCTTC
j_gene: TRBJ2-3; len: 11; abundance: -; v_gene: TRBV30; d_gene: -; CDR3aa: CAWSVRDRQYF; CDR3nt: TGTGCCTGGAGTGTAAGGGACCGGCAGTATTTT
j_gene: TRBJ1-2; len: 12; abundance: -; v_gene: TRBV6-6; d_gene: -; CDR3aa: CASSPDIYGYTF; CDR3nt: TGTGCCAGCAGCCCCGATATATATGGCTACACCTTC
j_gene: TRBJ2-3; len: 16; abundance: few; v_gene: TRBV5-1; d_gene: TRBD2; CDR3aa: CASSPKTSGFTDTQYF; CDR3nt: TGCGCCAGCAGCCCTAAGACTAGCGGCTTCACAGATACGCAGTATTTT
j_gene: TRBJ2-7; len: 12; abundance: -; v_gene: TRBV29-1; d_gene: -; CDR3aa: CSGGQTPYEQYF; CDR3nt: TGCAGCGGTGGACAGACACCCTACGAGCAGTACTTC
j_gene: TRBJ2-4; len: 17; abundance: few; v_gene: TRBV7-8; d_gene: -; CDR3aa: CASSVERTLLAKNIQYF; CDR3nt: TGTGCCAGCAGCGTTGAGAGGACCCTGCTAGCCAAAAACATTCAGTACTTC
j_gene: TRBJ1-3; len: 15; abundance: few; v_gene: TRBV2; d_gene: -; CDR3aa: CASSPGHLSGNTIYF; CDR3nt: TGTGCCAGCAGTCCGGGACACCTCTCTGGAAACACCATATATTTT
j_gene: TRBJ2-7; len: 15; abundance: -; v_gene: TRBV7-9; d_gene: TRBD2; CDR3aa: CASSPGLAGVYEQYF; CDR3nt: TGTGCCAGCAGCCCAGGACTAGCGGGGGTATACGAGCAGTACTTC